The 21 T cell receptor beta chains below come from one sample, sequenced in a study of monozygotic twins with inflammatory bowel disease (dated by TCRdb to the late 2010s). Libraries were constructed by 5' RACE. The data were produced on an Illumina HiSeq 2500. The reads underwent TCRdb reprocessing, giving one record for each CDR3 protein sequence and no DNA. The sample has over 120,000 distinct CDR3 sequences on record. 0.95% to 1.5% of the sample belongs to the ten largest clones. Material: blood. Receptors originate from a human donor with ulcerative colitis or Crohn's disease, or a healthy co-twin of an affected twin (not recorded which).

J is TRBJ2-5 and V is TRBV5-1; no DNA is available, so the TRBD2 call from TCRdb remains unchecked. The V gene's germline CDR1 is SGHRS and CDR2 YFSETQ. This CDR3 is built from 13 residues. Here the CDR3 reads CASMGGSQETQYF.

V is TRBV7-6 and J is TRBJ2-7. CDR1 SGHVS and CDR2 FNYEAQ come from the germline V gene. The CDR3 extends over 14 amino acids. The CDR3 here is CASSLEASPHEQYF.

This chain uses TRBV6-5 with TRBJ2-1; TCRdb calls TRBD1, which cannot be checked without DNA. CDR3 size: 15 residues. Germline CDR1 MNHEY, CDR2 SVGAGI. The CDR3 is CASSSRQGSLNEQFF.

The chain links TRBV7-6 to TRBJ2-1; TCRdb outputs TRBD2, but without DNA this stays unchecked. The CDR3 extends over 15 amino acids. CDR1 is SGHVS and CDR2 is FNYEAQ in the germline V gene. This CDR3 is CASGLADTTYNEQFF.

This chain links TRBV28 with TRBJ2-5. Looked up from germline, CDR1 is MDHEN and CDR2 is SYDVKM. The CDR3 sequence is 11 residues long. CDR3 in amino acids: CASRGWETQYF.

The V and J genes are TRBV9 and TRBJ2-3; TCRdb indicates TRBD1, and absent DNA this call remains unverified. The length of the CDR3 is 15 residues. Germline CDR1 reads SGDLS; CDR2 reads YYNGEE. CDR3 in amino acids: CASSVEGTGADTQYF.

V usage is TRBV2 and J usage is TRBJ1-1; the D call of TRBD1 rests on TCRdb alone, since no DNA is present to check it. This CDR3 spans 18 amino acids. Germline CDR1 is SNHLY and CDR2 is FYNNEI. CDR3 in amino acids: CASSEPAGDRGRGTEAFF.

This CDR3 is CASSKDMDEKLFF. This sequence joins TRBV4-1 and TRBJ1-4. From germline, CDR1 is MGHRA and CDR2 YSYEKL. The CDR3 loop spans 13 amino acids.

V gene TRBV20-1 combines with J gene TRBJ2-1; TCRdb's D gene call, TRBD1, goes unchecked for lack of DNA. The CDR3 extends over 17 amino acids. From germline, CDR1 is DFQATT and CDR2 SNEGSKA (reference sequence). CDR3 region: CSATSDTPSSGYDEQFF.

The chain employs TRBV20-1 and TRBJ2-1; TCRdb names TRBD1, which stays unverified in the absence of DNA. There are 14 residues in the CDR3. From germline, CDR1 is DFQATT and CDR2 SNEGSKA (reference sequence). CDR3 in amino acids: CSADPGGVDNEQFF.

The CDR3 protein is CASSYSTGVAYGYTF. The chain recombines TRBV6-5 with TRBJ1-2; TCRdb selects TRBD1, and the lack of DNA leaves this call unchecked. CDR3 size: 15 residues. CDR1 is MNHEY and CDR2 is SVGAGI in the germline V gene.

The V call is TRBV24-1, the J call TRBJ2-1; as DNA is missing, the TRBD1 call by TCRdb cannot be tested. The CDR3 is 15 residues long. The germline V gene has CDR1 KGHDR and CDR2 SFDVKD. The CDR3 sequence is CATSGTGVAHNEQFF.

The chain employs TRBV7-6 and TRBJ2-3; the D call from TCRdb, TRBD1, cannot be confirmed without DNA. Germline-derived CDR1 and CDR2 are SGHVS and FNYEAQ. The CDR3 extends over 16 amino acids. This chain's CDR3 is CASSLARQGATDTQYF.

This rearrangement joins TRBV5-1 to TRBJ2-1; there is no DNA to check the TCRdb D call of TRBD1. Germline V lookup: CDR1 SGHRS, CDR2 YFSETQ. The CDR3 consists of 15 residues. This chain's CDR3 is CASSSTEITYNEQFF.

The rearrangement uses TRBV12-3 or TRBV12-4 and TRBJ1-4. This CDR3 is built from 13 residues. The CDR3 protein is CASSLRRDEKLFF.

The CDR3 loop is CATSDRGWGETQYF. The V gene is TRBV24-1, the J gene TRBJ2-5; the TCRdb call, TRBD1, lacks DNA for checking. Germline V gene lookup returns CDR1 KGHDR and CDR2 SFDVKD. The CDR3 covers 14 residues.

The chain links TRBV5-1 to TRBJ2-5; TCRdb indicates TRBD1, and absent DNA this call remains unverified. CDR3 length: 17 residues. Germline CDR1 reads SGHRS; CDR2 reads YFSETQ. CDR3: CASSTSTGVNAGETQYF.

The CDR3 region is CASSNPELSTDTQYF. This chain joins TRBV28 and TRBJ2-3. The CDR3 has 15 residues. Germline CDR1 and CDR2: MDHEN and SYDVKM.

The chain carries TRBV10-3 and TRBJ1-1; TCRdb reports TRBD1, a call that lacks DNA to check it against. From germline, CDR1 is ENHRY and CDR2 SYGVKD. There are 14 residues in the CDR3. The CDR3 loop is CANTEAGKDTEAFF.

The rearrangement joins TRBV29-1 to TRBJ2-2. The CDR3 contains 14 residues. From germline, CDR1 is SQVTM and CDR2 ANQGSEA. CDR3 amino acids: CSVESQVGTGELFF.

The chain recombines TRBV5-4 with TRBJ2-1; TCRdb's assignment of TRBD2 cannot be checked, as there is no DNA. This CDR3 has 16 amino acids. Germline V gene lookup returns CDR1 SGHNT and CDR2 YYREEE (reference sequence). This chain's CDR3 is CASRLLAGGSYNEQFF.